Sequencing of this TCR beta chain was carried out in a study of CD8 T cells in Susac syndrome. Random-hexamer reverse transcription was applied to roughly 0.5 to 1 ug RNA. TCRdb called the immunoSEQ multiplex PCR reads again in MiXCR, with one record for every CDR3 protein. Of under 200,000 distinct CDR3 sequences in the sample, 90% to 95% were seen once. This clonotype was recorded only once. The CDR3 covers 17 residues. Trimming at V came to 1 base and at J to 1 base, leaving 7 bases not matched to a gene. In germline, CDR1 is SQVTM, CDR2 ANQGSEA. Sequencing was done on a sample of CD4+ T cells from PBMCs. V and J are TRBV29-1 and TRBJ2-3, with 11 bases fitting TRBD1. The clonotype comes from a human donor with Susac syndrome. CDR3 bases: TGCAGCGTTGAAGGCCGGACAGGGGGCAGGGGCACAGATACGCAGTATTTT. This gives the protein CSVEGRTGGRGTDTQYF.